This T cell receptor (beta chain) derives from a study of PD-L1 blockade in urothelial cancer. About the research overall: Once treatment had started, blood was analyzed at 3 weeks (second dose) and again at 6 weeks. T cells were recovered from blood samples at a median of 141,255.

Peripheral blood mononuclear cells were collected from every patient before and during treatment, yielding between 1 and 8 samples per patient. The study's findings and limits: Clones that were tumor-associated expanded more in the blood of durable-benefit patients at 3 weeks.

Data came from immunoSEQ multiplex PCR; TCRdb stores just in-frame clones and leaves some out. Counted here are about 52,000 clones, approximately 77% occurring once; the ten biggest clones make up more than 3.5%. This clone was seen just once. The antigen is undetermined. The CDR3 runs to 15 residues. Trimming took 0 bases from V and 5 from J; bases not matched to a gene: 7. The germline V gene encodes CDR1 SGHKS and CDR2 YYEKEE (reference sequence). The chain couples TRBV5-5 to TRBJ1-1; 7 bases agree with TRBD1. Sequenced here: PBMCs, sampled around atezolizumab (anti-PD-L1) treatment. This sequence originates from a man aged 65-85 years with urothelial cancer. CDR3 sequence reads: CASSLAGGSWTEAFF. The CDR3 DNA follows: TGTGCCAGCAGCTTGGCAGGGGGTAGTTGGACTGAAGCTTTCTTT.